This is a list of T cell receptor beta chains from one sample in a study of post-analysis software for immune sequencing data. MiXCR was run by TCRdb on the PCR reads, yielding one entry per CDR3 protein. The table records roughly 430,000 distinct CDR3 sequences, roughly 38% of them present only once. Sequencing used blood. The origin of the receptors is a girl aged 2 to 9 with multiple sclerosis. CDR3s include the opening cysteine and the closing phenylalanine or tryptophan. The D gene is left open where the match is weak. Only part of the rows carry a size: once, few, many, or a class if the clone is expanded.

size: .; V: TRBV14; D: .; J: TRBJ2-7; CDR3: CASRNSRTLLHEQYF; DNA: TGTGCCAGCAGAAACTCTCGGACCCTCCTTCACGAGCAGTACTTC
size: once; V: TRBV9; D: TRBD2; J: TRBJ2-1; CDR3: CASSVGGSAGGPRYEQFF; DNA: TGTGCCAGCAGCGTAGGAGGGTCAGCGGGAGGGCCACGGTATGAGCAGTTCTTC
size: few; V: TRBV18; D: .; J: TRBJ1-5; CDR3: CASSPNRVRGNQPQHF; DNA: TGTGCCAGCTCACCAAACAGGGTACGGGGCAATCAGCCCCAGCATTTT
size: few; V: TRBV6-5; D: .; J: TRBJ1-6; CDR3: CASSYSRRSYNSPLHF; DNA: TGTGCCAGCAGTTACTCCCGCAGGTCCTATAATTCACCCCTCCACTTT
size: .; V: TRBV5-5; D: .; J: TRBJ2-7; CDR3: CASSARVSSYEQYF; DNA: TGTGCCAGCAGCGCCCGGGTAAGCTCCTACGAGCAGTACTTC
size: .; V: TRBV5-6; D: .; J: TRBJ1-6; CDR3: CASSLGEYSPLHF; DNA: TGTGCCAGCAGCTTGGGTGAGTATTCACCCCTCCACTTT
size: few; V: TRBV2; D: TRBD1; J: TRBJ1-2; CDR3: CASSAPTGTNYGYTF; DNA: TGTGCCAGCAGTGCCCCGACAGGGACTAACTATGGCTACACCTTC
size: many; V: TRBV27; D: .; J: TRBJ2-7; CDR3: CASSLPTSGFDEQYF; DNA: TGTGCCAGCAGTTTACCGACTTCAGGGTTCGACGAGCAGTACTTC
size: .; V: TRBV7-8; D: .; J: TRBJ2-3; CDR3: CASSLGQISTDTQYF; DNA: TGTGCCAGCAGCCTAGGACAGATTAGCACAGATACGCAGTATTTT
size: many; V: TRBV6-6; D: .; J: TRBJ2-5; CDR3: CASSPWETQYF; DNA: TGTGCCAGCAGCCCATGGGAGACCCAGTACTTC
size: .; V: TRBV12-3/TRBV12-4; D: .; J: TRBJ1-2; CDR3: CASSSGRNYGYTF; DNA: TGTGCCAGCAGTTCCGGACGGAACTATGGCTACACCTTC
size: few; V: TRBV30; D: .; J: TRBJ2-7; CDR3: CAWSHYADYEQYF; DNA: TGTGCCTGGAGTCACTACGCGGACTACGAGCAGTACTTC
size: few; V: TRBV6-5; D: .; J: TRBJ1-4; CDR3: CASSYSTTGVATNEKLFF; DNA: TGTGCCAGCAGTTACTCAACCACAGGAGTTGCAACTAATGAAAAACTGTTTTTT
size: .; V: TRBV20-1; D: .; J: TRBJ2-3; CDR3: CSARIRGPLTDTQYF; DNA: TGCAGTGCTAGAATTCGGGGGCCACTCACAGATACGCAGTATTTT
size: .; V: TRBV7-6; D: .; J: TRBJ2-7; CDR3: CASSSPPAVAYEQYF; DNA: TGTGCCAGCAGCTCCCCCCCGGCGGTAGCCTACGAGCAGTACTTC
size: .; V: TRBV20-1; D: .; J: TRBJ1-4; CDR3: CSAPWEKTNEKLFF; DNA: TGCAGTGCCCCCTGGGAAAAAACTAATGAAAAACTGTTTTTT
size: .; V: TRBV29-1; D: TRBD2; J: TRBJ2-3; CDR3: CSGGTRSTDTQYF; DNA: TGCAGCGGCGGGACTAGGAGCACAGATACGCAGTATTTT
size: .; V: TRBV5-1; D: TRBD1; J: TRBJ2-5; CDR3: CASSFIDRGRETQYF; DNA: TGCGCCAGCAGTTTCATAGACAGGGGGCGAGAGACCCAGTACTTC
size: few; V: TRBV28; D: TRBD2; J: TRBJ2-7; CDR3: CASSLTSGGYEQYF; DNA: TGTGCCAGCAGTTTGACTAGCGGGGGTTACGAGCAGTACTTC
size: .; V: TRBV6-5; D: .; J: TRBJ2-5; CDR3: CASSFGPSRGQETQYF; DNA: TGTGCCAGCAGTTTCGGGCCCTCAAGAGGCCAAGAGACCCAGTACTTC
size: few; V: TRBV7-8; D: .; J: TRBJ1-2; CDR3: CASSLDQGNYGYTF; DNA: TGTGCCAGCAGCTTAGACCAGGGAAACTATGGCTACACCTTC
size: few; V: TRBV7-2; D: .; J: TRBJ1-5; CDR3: CASSLGGGGRINQPQHF; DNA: TGTGCCAGCAGCTTAGGAGGCGGGGGACGGATCAATCAGCCCCAGCATTTT
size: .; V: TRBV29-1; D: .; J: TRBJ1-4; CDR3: CSVGDDPEKLFF; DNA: TGCAGCGTGGGGGATGACCCTGAAAAACTGTTTTTT
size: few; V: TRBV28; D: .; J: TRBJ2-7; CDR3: CASREGTATYEQYF; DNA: TGTGCCAGCAGGGAGGGGACAGCTACCTACGAGCAGTACTTC
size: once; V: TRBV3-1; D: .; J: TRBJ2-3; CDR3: CASSQFGRGIDTQYF; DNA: TGTGCCAGCAGCCAATTCGGCAGGGGAATAGATACGCAGTATTTT
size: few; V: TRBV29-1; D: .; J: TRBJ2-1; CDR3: CSVERRQYNEQFF; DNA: TGCAGCGTTGAGAGGCGTCAGTACAATGAGCAGTTCTTC
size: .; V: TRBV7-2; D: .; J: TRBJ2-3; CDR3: CASSLVGGWGDTQYF; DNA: TGTGCCAGCAGCTTAGTGGGAGGTTGGGGAGATACGCAGTATTTT